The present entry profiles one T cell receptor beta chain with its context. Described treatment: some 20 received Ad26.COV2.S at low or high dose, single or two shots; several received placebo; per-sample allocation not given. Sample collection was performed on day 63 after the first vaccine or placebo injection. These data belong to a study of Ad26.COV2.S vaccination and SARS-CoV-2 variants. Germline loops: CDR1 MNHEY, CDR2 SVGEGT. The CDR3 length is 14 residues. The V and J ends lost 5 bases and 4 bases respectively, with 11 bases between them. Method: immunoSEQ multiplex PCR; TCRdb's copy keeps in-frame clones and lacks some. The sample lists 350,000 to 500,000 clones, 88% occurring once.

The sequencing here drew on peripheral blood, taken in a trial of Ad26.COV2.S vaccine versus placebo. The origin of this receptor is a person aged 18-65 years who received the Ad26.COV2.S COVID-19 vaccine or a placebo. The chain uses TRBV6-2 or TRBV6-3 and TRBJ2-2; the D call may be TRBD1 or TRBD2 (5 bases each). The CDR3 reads CASSHRDPTGELFF. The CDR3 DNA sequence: TGTGCCAGCAGTCACCGGGACCCCACCGGGGAGCTGTTTTTT.